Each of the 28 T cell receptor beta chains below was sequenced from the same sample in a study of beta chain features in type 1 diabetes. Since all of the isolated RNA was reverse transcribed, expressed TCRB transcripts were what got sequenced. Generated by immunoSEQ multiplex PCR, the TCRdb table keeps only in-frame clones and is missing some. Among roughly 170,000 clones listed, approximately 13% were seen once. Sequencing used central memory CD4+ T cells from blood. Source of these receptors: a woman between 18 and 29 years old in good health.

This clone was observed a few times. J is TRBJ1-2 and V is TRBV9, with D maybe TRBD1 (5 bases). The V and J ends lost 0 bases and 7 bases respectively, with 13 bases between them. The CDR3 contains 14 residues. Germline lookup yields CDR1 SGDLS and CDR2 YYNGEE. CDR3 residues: CASSVASQGSGYTF. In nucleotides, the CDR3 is TGTGCCAGCAGCGTAGCAAGTCAGGGTAGTGGCTACACCTTC.

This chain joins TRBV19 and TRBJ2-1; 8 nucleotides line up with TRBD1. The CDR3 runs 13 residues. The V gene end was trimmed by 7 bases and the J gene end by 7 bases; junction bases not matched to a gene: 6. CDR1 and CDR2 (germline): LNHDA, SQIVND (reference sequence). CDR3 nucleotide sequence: TGTGCCAGTACCGGACAGGGTAAGAATGAGCAGTTCTTC. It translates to CASTGQGKNEQFF.

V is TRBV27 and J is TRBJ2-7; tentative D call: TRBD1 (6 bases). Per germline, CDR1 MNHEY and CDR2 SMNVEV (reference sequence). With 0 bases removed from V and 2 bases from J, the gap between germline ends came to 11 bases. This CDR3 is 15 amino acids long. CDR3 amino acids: CASSLSLQGTYEQYF. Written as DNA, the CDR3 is TGTGCCAGCAGTTTATCATTGCAGGGGACCTACGAGCAGTACTTC.

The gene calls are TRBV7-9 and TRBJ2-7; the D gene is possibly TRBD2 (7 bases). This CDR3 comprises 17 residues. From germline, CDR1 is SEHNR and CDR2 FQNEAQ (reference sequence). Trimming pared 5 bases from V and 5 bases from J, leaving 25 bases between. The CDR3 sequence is CASSVFPGGGSIHEQYF. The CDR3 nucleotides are TGTGCCAGCAGCGTTTTCCCGGGGGGCGGGAGTATTCACGAGCAGTACTTC.

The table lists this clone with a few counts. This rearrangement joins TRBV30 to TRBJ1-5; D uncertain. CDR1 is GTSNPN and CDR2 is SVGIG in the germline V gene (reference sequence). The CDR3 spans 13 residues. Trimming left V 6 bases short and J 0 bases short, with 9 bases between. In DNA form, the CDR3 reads TGTGCCTGCGGGATCGATAGCAATCAGCCCCAGCATTTT. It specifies CACGIDSNQPQHF.

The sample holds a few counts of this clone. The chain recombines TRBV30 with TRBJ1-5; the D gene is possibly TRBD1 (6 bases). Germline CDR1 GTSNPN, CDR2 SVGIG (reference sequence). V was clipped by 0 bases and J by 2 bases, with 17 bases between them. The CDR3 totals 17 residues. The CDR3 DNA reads TGTGCCTGGAGTGTACAAGGGGTGGGGGCCGGCAATCAGCCCCAGCATTTT. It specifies CAWSVQGVGAGNQPQHF.

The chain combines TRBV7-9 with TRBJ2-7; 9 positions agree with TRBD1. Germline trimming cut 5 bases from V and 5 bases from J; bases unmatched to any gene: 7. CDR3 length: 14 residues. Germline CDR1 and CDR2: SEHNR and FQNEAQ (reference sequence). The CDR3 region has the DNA TGTGCCAGCAGCCCCCGGGACAGGGACGACGAGCAGTACTTC. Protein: CASSPRDRDDEQYF.

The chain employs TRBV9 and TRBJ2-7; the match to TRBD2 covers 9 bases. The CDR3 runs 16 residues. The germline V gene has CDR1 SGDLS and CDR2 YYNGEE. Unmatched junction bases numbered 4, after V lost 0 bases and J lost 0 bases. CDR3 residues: CASSVGSGRTSYEQYF. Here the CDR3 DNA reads TGTGCCAGCAGCGTAGGAAGCGGGAGGACCTCCTACGAGCAGTACTTC.

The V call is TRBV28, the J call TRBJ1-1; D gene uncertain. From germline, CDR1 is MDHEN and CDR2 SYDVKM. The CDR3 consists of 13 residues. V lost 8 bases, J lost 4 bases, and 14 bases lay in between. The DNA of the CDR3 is TGTGCCAGCCGAAGGGAGAGTGCCACTGAAGCTTTCTTT. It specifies CASRRESATEAFF.

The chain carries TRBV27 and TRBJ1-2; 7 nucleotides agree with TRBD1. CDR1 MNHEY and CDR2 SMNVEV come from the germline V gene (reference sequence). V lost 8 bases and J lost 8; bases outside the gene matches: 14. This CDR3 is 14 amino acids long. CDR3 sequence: CASRSNGQAGGYTF. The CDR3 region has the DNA TGTGCCAGCCGCTCGAACGGACAGGCGGGGGGCTACACCTTC.

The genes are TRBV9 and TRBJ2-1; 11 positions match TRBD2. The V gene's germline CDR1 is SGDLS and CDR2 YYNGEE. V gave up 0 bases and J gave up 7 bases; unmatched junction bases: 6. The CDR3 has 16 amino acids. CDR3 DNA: TGTGCCAGCAGCGTAGCTACGGCTAGCGGGAGGAATGAGCAGTTCTTC. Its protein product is CASSVATASGRNEQFF.

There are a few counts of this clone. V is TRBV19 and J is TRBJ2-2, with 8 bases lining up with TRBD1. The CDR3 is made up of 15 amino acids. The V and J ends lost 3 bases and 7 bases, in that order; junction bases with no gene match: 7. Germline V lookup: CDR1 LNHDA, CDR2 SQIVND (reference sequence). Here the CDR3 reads CASSMPGQGGGELFF. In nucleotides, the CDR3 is TGTGCCAGTAGTATGCCCGGACAGGGCGGCGGGGAGCTGTTTTTT.

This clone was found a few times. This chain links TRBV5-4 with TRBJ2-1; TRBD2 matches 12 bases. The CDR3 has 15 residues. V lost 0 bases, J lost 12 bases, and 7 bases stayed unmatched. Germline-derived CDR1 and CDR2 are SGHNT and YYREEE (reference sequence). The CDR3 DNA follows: TGTGCCAGCAGCTTGGCTAGCGGGAGGGCCATAGGGCAGTTCTTC. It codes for CASSLASGRAIGQFF.

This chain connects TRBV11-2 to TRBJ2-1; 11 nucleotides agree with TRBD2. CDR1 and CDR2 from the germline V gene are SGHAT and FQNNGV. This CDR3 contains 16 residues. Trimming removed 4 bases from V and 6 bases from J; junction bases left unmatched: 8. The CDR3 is CASSYFSGRAGNEQFF. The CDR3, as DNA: TGTGCCAGCAGCTATTTTAGCGGGAGGGCCGGCAATGAGCAGTTCTTC.

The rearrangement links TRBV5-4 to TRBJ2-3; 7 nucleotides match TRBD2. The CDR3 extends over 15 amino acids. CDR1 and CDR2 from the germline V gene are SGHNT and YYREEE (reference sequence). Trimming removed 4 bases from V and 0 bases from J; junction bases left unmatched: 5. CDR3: CASSQGSGSTDTQYF. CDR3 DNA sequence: TGTGCCAGCAGCCAGGGTAGCGGGAGCACAGATACGCAGTATTTT.

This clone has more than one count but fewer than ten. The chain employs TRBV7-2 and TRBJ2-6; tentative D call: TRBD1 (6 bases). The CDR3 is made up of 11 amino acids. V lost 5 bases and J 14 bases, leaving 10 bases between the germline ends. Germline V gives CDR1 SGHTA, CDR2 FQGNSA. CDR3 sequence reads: CASSVQGILTF. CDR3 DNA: TGTGCCAGCAGCGTACAGGGAATCCTGACTTTC.

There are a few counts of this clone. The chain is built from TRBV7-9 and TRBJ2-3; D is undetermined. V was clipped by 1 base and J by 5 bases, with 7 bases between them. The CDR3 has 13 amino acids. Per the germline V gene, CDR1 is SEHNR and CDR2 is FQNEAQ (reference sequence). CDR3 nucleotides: TGTGCCAGCAGCTTAGTAGACATAGATACGCAGTATTTT. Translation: CASSLVDIDTQYF.

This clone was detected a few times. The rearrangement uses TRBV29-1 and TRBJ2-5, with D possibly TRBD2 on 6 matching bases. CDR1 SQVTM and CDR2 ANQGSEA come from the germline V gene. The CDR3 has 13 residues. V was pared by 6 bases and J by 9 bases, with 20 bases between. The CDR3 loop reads CSVGRDAGEAQYF. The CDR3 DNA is TGCAGCGTCGGCCGGGACGCTGGGGAGGCCCAGTACTTC.

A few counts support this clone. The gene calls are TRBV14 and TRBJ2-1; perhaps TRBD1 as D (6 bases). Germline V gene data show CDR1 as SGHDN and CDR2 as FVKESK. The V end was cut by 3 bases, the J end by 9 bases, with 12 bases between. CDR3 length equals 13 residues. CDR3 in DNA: TGTGCCAGCAGCCATTATGGGGGCGGTGAGCAGTTCTTC. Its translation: CASSHYGGGEQFF. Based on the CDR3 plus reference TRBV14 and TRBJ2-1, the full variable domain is EAGVTQFPSHSVIEKGQTVTLRCDPISGHDNLYWYRRVMGKEIKFLLHFVKESKQDESGMPNNRFLAERTGGTYSTLKVQPAELEDSGVYFCASSHYGGGEQFFGPGTRLTVL.

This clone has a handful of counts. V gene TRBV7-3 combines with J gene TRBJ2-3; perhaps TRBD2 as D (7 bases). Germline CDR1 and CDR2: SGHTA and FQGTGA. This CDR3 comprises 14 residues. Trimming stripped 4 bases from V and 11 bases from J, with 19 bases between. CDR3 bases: TGTGCCAGCAGCTCCGAATCCGTTAGGGGGGGGCAGTATTTT. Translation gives CASSSESVRGGQYF.

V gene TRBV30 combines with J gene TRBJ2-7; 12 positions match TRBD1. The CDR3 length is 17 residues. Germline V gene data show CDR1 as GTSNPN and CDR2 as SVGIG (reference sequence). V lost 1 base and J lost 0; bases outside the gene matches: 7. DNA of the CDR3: TGTGCCTGGAGTGGCGGGACAGGGGGCCAAAGCTCCTACGAGCAGTACTTC. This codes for CAWSGGTGGQSSYEQYF.

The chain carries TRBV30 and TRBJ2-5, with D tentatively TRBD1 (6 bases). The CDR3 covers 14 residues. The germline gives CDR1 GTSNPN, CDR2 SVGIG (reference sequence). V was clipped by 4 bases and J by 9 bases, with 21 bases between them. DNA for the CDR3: TGTGCCTGGACTTCCTTACAGGGTTATGAGCCCCAGTACTTC. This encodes CAWTSLQGYEPQYF.

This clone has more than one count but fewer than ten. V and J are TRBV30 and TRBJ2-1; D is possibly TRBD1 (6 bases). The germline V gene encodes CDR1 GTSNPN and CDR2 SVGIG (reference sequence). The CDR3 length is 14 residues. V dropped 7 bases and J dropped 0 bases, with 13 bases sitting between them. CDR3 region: CAYATGSSYNEQFF. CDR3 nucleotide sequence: TGTGCCTATGCGACAGGCAGCTCCTACAATGAGCAGTTCTTC.

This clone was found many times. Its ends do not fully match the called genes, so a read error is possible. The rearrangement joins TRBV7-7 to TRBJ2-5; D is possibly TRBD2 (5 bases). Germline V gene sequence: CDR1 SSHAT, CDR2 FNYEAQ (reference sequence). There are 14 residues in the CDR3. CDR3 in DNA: TGTGCTAGCAGCTTAGGGAGCCGTTCTGGGACCCAGTACTTC. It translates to CASSLGSRSGTQYF.

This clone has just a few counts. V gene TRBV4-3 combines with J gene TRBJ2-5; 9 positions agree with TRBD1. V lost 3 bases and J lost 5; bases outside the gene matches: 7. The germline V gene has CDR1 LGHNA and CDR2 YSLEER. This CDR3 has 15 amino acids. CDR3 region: CASSQDRGRGETQYF. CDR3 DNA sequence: TGCGCCAGCAGCCAGGACAGGGGAAGAGGGGAGACCCAGTACTTC.

The DNA for the CDR3 is TGTGCCACCAGCAGAGATCCAGGGGGCGGTGGAAACACCATATATTTT. Protein product: CATSRDPGGGGNTIYF. The gene calls are TRBV15 and TRBJ1-3; 8 positions agree with TRBD1. This CDR3 region has 16 residues. The junction had 4 bases not matched to a gene; V was cut back by 0 bases and J by 3 bases. Germline lookup yields CDR1 LNHNV and CDR2 YYDKDF (reference sequence). The whole variable domain, remainder taken from reference TRBV15 and TRBJ1-3, is DAMVIQNPRYQVTQFGKPVTLSCSQTLNHNVMYWYQQKSSQAPKLLFHYYDKDFNNEADTPDNFQSRRPNTSFCFLDIRSPGLGDTAMYLCATSRDPGGGGNTIYFGEGSWLTVV.

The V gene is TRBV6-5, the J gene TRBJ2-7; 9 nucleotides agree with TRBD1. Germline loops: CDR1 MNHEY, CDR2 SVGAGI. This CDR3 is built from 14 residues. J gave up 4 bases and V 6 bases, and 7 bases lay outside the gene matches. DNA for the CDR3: TGTGCCAGCAGGATAACAGGGGGCGCGTACGAGCAGTACTTC. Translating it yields CASRITGGAYEQYF.

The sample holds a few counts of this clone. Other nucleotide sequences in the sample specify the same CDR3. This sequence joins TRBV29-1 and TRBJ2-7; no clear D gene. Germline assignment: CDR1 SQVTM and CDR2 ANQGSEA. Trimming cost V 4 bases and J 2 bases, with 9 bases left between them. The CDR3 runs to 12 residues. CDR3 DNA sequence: TGCAGCGTTGCGGGTATTCCCTACGAGCAGTACTTC. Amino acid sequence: CSVAGIPYEQYF.